This T cell receptor (beta chain) derives from a study of cytomegalovirus exposure and HLA in healthy donors. Whole-study context: Of around 410 genotyped donors, about 80% grouped in the Caucasian-associated ancestry cluster.

Study-level findings and limits: The later analysis indicated that the majority of CMV-associated TCR beta chains appeared HLA-restricted. Associated with HLA alleles at 0.05 false discovery rate in a later analysis were around 15,000 TCR beta sequences.

The V gene's germline CDR1 is SGHDT and CDR2 YYEEEE. CDR3 length equals 16 residues. V was clipped by 8 bases and J by 2 bases; unmatched bases: 11. Of note for this clone: Its specificity is not known.

The PCR made use of 60 Vbeta and 13 Jbeta primers. Sequencing used immunoSEQ multiplex PCR; TCRdb keeps in-frame clones, though not all of them. The data contain some 100,000 clones, under 80% of them singletons. This TCR derives from a woman aged 45-65 years in good health and CMV-seropositive. Sample: PBMCs. This sequence joins TRBV5-6 and TRBJ2-5; 11 bases match TRBD1. CDR3 in DNA: TGTGCCAGTAACCCGCGGGACAGGGGGTTTCAAGAGACCCAGTACTTC. Protein product: CASNPRDRGFQETQYF.